Shown below are 28 T cell receptor beta chains from a single sample sequenced in a study of cytomegalovirus exposure and HLA in healthy donors. In the PCR, 60 Vbeta and 13 Jbeta primers were used. Assay: immunoSEQ multiplex PCR; the TCRdb copy retains only in-frame clones and omits some. The sample has approximately 210,000 clones; more than 75% are singletons. Material: PBMCs. These receptors were obtained from a man aged 35 to 55 in good health and CMV-seropositive.

The J gene is TRBJ1-3, the V gene TRBV30; TRBD1 matches 11 bases. This CDR3 comprises 16 residues. Germline assignment: CDR1 GTSNPN and CDR2 SVGIG (reference sequence). J was trimmed by 1 base and V by 3 bases; bases with no gene match: 5. CDR3 DNA: TGTGCCTGGAGCCGGGACAGGGGGGTATCTGGAAACACCATATATTTT. This encodes CAWSRDRGVSGNTIYF. Full variable domain (rest looked up from reference TRBV30 and TRBJ1-3): SQTIHQWPATLVQPVGSPLSLECTVEGTSNPNLYWYRQAAGRGLQLLFYSVGIGQISSEVPQNLSASRPQDRQFILSSKKLLLSDSGFYLCAWSRDRGVSGNTIYFGEGSWLTVV.

The CDR3 DNA reads TGTGCCAGCAGTTACTGGGACAGGTATGATAATTCACCCCTCCACTTT. Its protein is CASSYWDRYDNSPLHF. V gene TRBV6-5 combines with J gene TRBJ1-6, with 8 bases lining up with TRBD1. With 1 base clipped from V and 5 bases from J, the junction kept 4 bases outside the gene matches. This CDR3 contains 16 residues. CDR1 is MNHEY and CDR2 is SVGAGI in the germline V gene.

V and J are TRBV5-1 and TRBJ2-3; D is undetermined. Germline CDR1 reads SGHRS; CDR2 reads YFSETQ. V was shortened by 3 bases and J by 6 bases, with 5 bases between the two germline ends. This CDR3 region has 11 residues. CDR3 DNA: TGCGCCAGCAGCTCCAGGGATACGCAGTATTTT. Translating gives CASSSRDTQYF.

The chain couples TRBV6-5 to TRBJ1-5; unclear D gene. The germline V gene encodes CDR1 MNHEY and CDR2 SVGAGI. The ends were cut back, 4 bases at V and 4 bases at J, with 17 bases in the middle. This CDR3 is 16 amino acids long. In DNA form, the CDR3 reads TGTGCCAGCAGTTTCTATGGGCCGCCTTTAAATCAGCCCCAGCATTTT. The encoded protein is CASSFYGPPLNQPQHF.

The CDR3 spells CASGDRQYEQYF. CDR3 DNA sequence: TGTGCCAGCGGGGACAGACAATACGAGCAGTACTTC. The gene calls are TRBV6-5 and TRBJ2-5; 7 nucleotides align to TRBD1. Near its end, the DNA agrees better with TRBJ2-7, so the J call may be wrong. The CDR3 sequence is 12 residues long. Looked up from germline, CDR1 is MNHEY and CDR2 is SVGAGI.

This clone came up a few times. The CDR3 protein is CASSPARAQPQHF. In DNA form, the CDR3 reads TGTGCCAGCAGCCCGGCGCGGGCTCAGCCCCAGCATTTT. The rearrangement joins TRBV7-2 to TRBJ1-5, with D unresolved. Germline loops: CDR1 SGHTA, CDR2 FQGNSA. Trimming left V 5 bases short and J 6 bases short, with 11 bases between. The CDR3 has 13 amino acids.

V gene TRBV11-3 combines with J gene TRBJ2-2, with 9 nucleotides matching TRBD1. The germline gives CDR1 SGHNT, CDR2 YENEEA. With V trimmed by 5 bases and J by 3 bases, 4 bases remained unmatched. The CDR3 runs to 15 residues. CDR3 sequence (DNA): TGTGCCAGCAGCCCCTGGACAGGGGACACCGGGGAGCTGTTTTTT. It encodes CASSPWTGDTGELFF.

V usage is TRBV25-1 and J usage is TRBJ2-7; no clear D. The V end lost 6 bases, the J end lost 6 bases, and 9 bases lay between the germline ends. This CDR3 is built from 11 residues. Germline V gene data show CDR1 as MGHDK and CDR2 as SYGVNS. CDR3 nucleotide sequence: TGTGCCAGCAGGGGCAACTCCGAGCAGTACGTC. Protein product: CASRGNSEQYV.

The gene calls are TRBV2 and TRBJ2-2, with TRBD2 matching 7 bases. The CDR3 loop spans 21 amino acids. Trimming removed 1 base from V and 4 bases from J; junction bases left unmatched: 21. Germline lookup yields CDR1 SNHLY and CDR2 FYNNEI. The DNA of the CDR3 is TGTGCCAGCAGTGAAGAGGACGGCGGGAGAAGCAGGGAGCGGGTCACCGGGGAGCTGTTTTTT. Protein product: CASSEEDGGRSRERVTGELFF.

This chain joins TRBV28 and TRBJ2-1; the D gene is possibly TRBD2 (5 bases). The germline gives CDR1 MDHEN, CDR2 SYDVKM. The CDR3 is 13 residues long. V was cut by 6 bases and J by 5 bases, with 11 bases left in between. The CDR3: CASRDTSDNEQFF. The CDR3 DNA follows: TGTGCCAGCAGGGATACTAGTGACAATGAGCAGTTCTTC.

The V and J genes are TRBV4-1 and TRBJ2-7; 12 bases align to TRBD2. V shed 0 bases, J shed 6 bases, and the junction held 6 bases outside the gene matches. The germline gives CDR1 MGHRA, CDR2 YSYEKL. This CDR3 is 16 amino acids long. The CDR3 loop reads CASSQDPSGRASEQYF. CDR3 nucleotide sequence: TGCGCCAGCAGCCAAGATCCTAGCGGGAGGGCGTCCGAGCAGTACTTC.

In regard to this clone: One end of the junction does not line up with germline, which may come from a read error. The V gene is TRBV7-9, the J gene TRBJ1-1; no definite D call. This CDR3 contains 12 residues. Germline V CDR1 and CDR2: SEHNR, FQNEAQ (reference sequence). In DNA form, the CDR3 reads TGTGTCAGCAGCCCCGGTTCTTCTGAAGCTTTCTTT. Its protein product is CVSSPGSSEAFF.

The rearrangement uses TRBV9 and TRBJ2-1; 12 bases line up with TRBD2. Trimming cost V 7 bases and J 8 bases; bases outside gene matches: 4. This CDR3 has 13 amino acids. Germline V CDR1 and CDR2: SGDLS, YYNGEE. In nucleotides, the CDR3 is TGTGCCAGCGAGCGACTAGCGGGAGATGAGCAGTTCTTC. As protein: CASERLAGDEQFF.

This clone has a handful of counts. The rearrangement links TRBV6-6 to TRBJ1-5; maybe TRBD1 (5 bases). Trimming shortened V by 5 bases and J by 7 bases, and 15 bases separated the two germline ends. The CDR3 runs 14 residues. Germline V gene sequence: CDR1 MNHNY, CDR2 SVGAGI (reference sequence). Written as DNA, the CDR3 is TGTGCCAGCAGTGCGGGGACTTCGATACAGCCCCAGCATTTT. This codes for CASSAGTSIQPQHF.

The chain employs TRBV9 and TRBJ2-3, with a possible D match to TRBD2 (6 bases). This CDR3 contains 19 residues. V was trimmed by 2 bases and J by 1 base, leaving 23 bases between them. Germline values: CDR1 SGDLS, CDR2 YYNGEE. The CDR3, as DNA: TGTGCCAGCAGCGTCAGAGGAGGGACGGAACACTGGGGCACAGATACGCAGTATTTT. Protein product: CASSVRGGTEHWGTDTQYF.

This rearrangement joins TRBV6-1 to TRBJ1-4; 8 bases match TRBD1. This CDR3 comprises 15 residues. Trimming removed 5 bases from V and 5 bases from J; junction bases left unmatched: 7. CDR1 and CDR2 from the germline V gene are MNHNS and SASEGT. CDR3 region: CASSTGQGGNEKLFF. The CDR3 DNA reads as TGTGCCAGCAGTACCGGACAGGGAGGGAATGAAAAACTGTTTTTT.

The chain recombines TRBV5-4 with TRBJ1-1; possible D gene TRBD1, 5 bases. Germline V gene sequence: CDR1 SGHNT, CDR2 YYREEE (reference sequence). This CDR3 contains 15 residues. Trimming removed 4 bases from V and 4 bases from J, with 17 bases in between. The CDR3 nucleotides are TGTGCCAGCAGCACCCCCAGGGAGGGGAGCACTGAAGCTTTCTTT. Protein sequence: CASSTPREGSTEAFF. The full variable domain, rest sourced from reference TRBV5-4 and TRBJ1-1, is ETGVTQSPTHLIKTRGQQVTLRCSSQSGHNTVSWYQQALGQGPQFIFQYYREEENGRGNFPPRFSGLQFPNYSSELNVNALELDDSALYLCASSTPREGSTEAFFGQGTRLTVV.

V and J are TRBV4-1 and TRBJ2-7, with D uncertain. The CDR3 spans 13 residues. V was cut by 1 base and J by 4 bases, with 8 bases left in between. Germline CDR1 and CDR2: MGHRA and YSYEKL. The CDR3, as DNA: TGCGCCAGCAGCCAAGCGAGGCGTTACGAGCAGTACTTC. Translated, it gives CASSQARRYEQYF.

The CDR3 sequence: CASSESGRGDTGELFF. In DNA form, the CDR3 reads TGCGCCAGCAGTGAGTCCGGGAGGGGAGACACCGGGGAGCTGTTTTTT. The V and J genes are TRBV10-1 and TRBJ2-2, with TRBD2 matching 8 bases. V shed 0 bases and J 3 bases; nucleotides not matched to a gene: 3. The CDR3 is 16 amino acids. Germline V lookup: CDR1 WNHNN, CDR2 SYGVQD (reference sequence).

This clone has just one count. This sequence joins TRBV29-1 and TRBJ2-3, with TRBD2 as a possible D gene (5 bases). V gave up 7 bases and J gave up 5 bases, with 22 bases separating them. This CDR3 contains 15 residues. Germline lookup yields CDR1 SQVTM and CDR2 ANQGSEA. CDR3 coding DNA: TGCAGCGCTTCCGGGAACTCAGGCGGAAAAGATACGCAGTATTTT. It translates to CSASGNSGGKDTQYF.

This clone was counted between two and nine times. The chain is built from TRBV7-9 and TRBJ2-2; 7 nucleotides align to TRBD1. Losses at the gene ends were 6 bases for V and 1 base for J; bases not matched to a gene: 2. The CDR3 sequence is 14 residues long. CDR1 is SEHNR and CDR2 is FQNEAQ in the germline V gene (reference sequence). CDR3 bases: TGTGCCAGCAGACGGACAGGGAACACCGGGGAGCTGTTTTTT. Translated: CASRRTGNTGELFF.

The chain employs TRBV21-1 and TRBJ1-1. TRBV21-1 is designated a pseudogene. This CDR3 has 14 amino acids. CDR3 region: CASSSDQRETEAFF. In DNA form, the CDR3 reads TGTGCCAGCAGCAGCGATCAAAGGGAGACTGAAGCTTTCTTT.

The chain joins TRBV13 to TRBJ2-1, with D possibly being TRBD2 (7 bases). CDR1 is PRHDT and CDR2 is FYEKMQ in the germline V gene (reference sequence). V lost 2 bases and J 8 bases, leaving 13 bases between the germline ends. The CDR3 contains 14 residues. The CDR3 region is CASSLRGGGDEQFF. Here the CDR3 DNA reads TGTGCCAGCAGCTTAAGAGGGGGGGGAGATGAGCAGTTCTTC.

This chain joins TRBV5-1 and TRBJ1-4, with D possibly TRBD1 on 5 matching bases. Germline CDR1 reads SGHRS; CDR2 reads YFSETQ. CDR3 length equals 16 residues. V lost 1 base to trimming and J lost 2 bases, with 12 bases between them. CDR3 coding DNA: TGCGCCAGCAGCTTGAATACGGGGGGGACTAATGAAAAACTGTTTTTT. Its translation is CASSLNTGGTNEKLFF.

The chain has TRBV9 and TRBJ1-3; D is undetermined. V lost 0 bases and J 0 bases, leaving 16 bases between the germline ends. The CDR3 totals 18 residues. Germline assignment: CDR1 SGDLS and CDR2 YYNGEE. The CDR3 region has the DNA TGTGCCAGCAGCGTAGGCAGGTCCCCTACTAGCTCTGGAAACACCATATATTTT. This codes for CASSVGRSPTSSGNTIYF.

This chain links TRBV6-5 with TRBJ1-1; tentatively, D is TRBD1 (6 bases). This CDR3 is built from 13 residues. V was pared by 5 bases and J by 4 bases, with 11 bases between. Germline V gene sequence: CDR1 MNHEY, CDR2 SVGAGI. DNA of the CDR3: TGTGCCAGCAGTCAACAGGGTTTCACTGAAGCTTTCTTT. Amino acids: CASSQQGFTEAFF.

The chain combines TRBV2 with TRBJ1-4; TRBD1 agrees at 10 bases. The CDR3 is made up of 13 amino acids. J was trimmed by 10 bases and V by 6 bases; bases with no gene match: 5. CDR1 and CDR2 from the germline V gene are SNHLY and FYNNEI. CDR3 loop: CASSRQGAGKLFF. The CDR3 DNA is TGTGCCAGCAGCCGACAGGGGGCGGGAAAACTGTTTTTT.

The chain is built from TRBV9 and TRBJ2-4; 15 bases align to TRBD2. This CDR3 contains 20 residues. CDR1 and CDR2 from the germline V gene are SGDLS and YYNGEE. V dropped 0 bases and J dropped 1; count of bases not matched to a gene: 8. The CDR3 here is CASSVEGLAGGLTAKNIQYF. CDR3 bases: TGTGCCAGCAGCGTAGAGGGACTAGCGGGAGGATTAACGGCCAAAAACATTCAGTACTTC. Drawing the rest from reference TRBV9 and TRBJ2-4, the complete variable domain is DSGVTQTPKHLITATGQRVTLRCSPRSGDLSVYWYQQSLDQGLQFLIQYYNGEERAKGNILERFSAQQFPDLHSELNLSSLELGDSALYFCASSVEGLAGGLTAKNIQYFGAGTRLSVL.